Reported below is one T cell receptor beta chain. Which antigen it targets is not known. One base away there is no much larger clone; base qualities are not given. The CDR3 goes from the cysteine to the phenylalanine over 17 residues. Only the CDR3 DNA stays, 51 bases, in frame from base 1. Relative to germline, V is 6 bases shorter and J is 0 bases shorter, with 15 bases between their ends. The germline V gene sets CDR1 to KGHSH and CDR2 to LQKENI. The CDR3 regions of human TCRbeta chains were analyzed by immunosequencing. Concerning the study's data processing: TCRs in the repertoires were compared against a reference library of SARS-CoV-2-specific TCRs that had been generated with the MIRA antigen-specificity platform. Breadth was defined as the fraction of unique TCRs that were SARS-CoV-2-associated. Depth was defined as the fraction of total T cells that were SARS-CoV-2-associated. Using the MIRA data, every spike-specific TCR was mapped to the spike region that the TCR reacted to and assigned to either a CD4 or a CD8 class. Log10-transformed breadth and depth values were compared by one-way ANOVA with Sidak's multiple comparisons tests. In TCRdb, the immuneACCESS table is reduced to in-frame sequences with V and J assigned. These tables do not hold every clone; where another copy was compared, an unresolved V gene accounts for under half, and the others remain unexplained. That table furnishes V, J and clone size, whereas the DNA furnished D and trimming. Across this sample there are around 130,000 clones, with roughly nine tenths seen only once. The top ten constitute 3% of the sample.

The meaning of the sample's time point label: about 28 days (+/-7) after the second vaccine dose. Because spike-specific TCR depth and breadth did not differ between the two schedules, AZD1222 recipients who got a second dose at roughly 4 weeks were pooled with those who got a second dose at roughly 12 weeks. Vaccinee samples were obtained from the UK trials COV001 and COV002, which included a single-blind randomized controlled phase 2/3 trial of AZD1222 (ChAdOx1 nCoV-19) in healthy adults. For TCRbeta chain sequencing, PBMC samples from trial participants were taken at day 0 and at day 28 after the second dose. The sample originates from a study of T cell responses to AZD1222 COVID-19 vaccine (dated by TCRdb to the early 2020s). Broadly, across the study: A total of roughly 240 trial participants underwent TCR sequencing, of whom 207 received two doses of AZD1222 and about 25 received two doses of the MenACWY control vaccine. Enrollment into the trials was organized by age into subgroups of 18-55, 56-69 and 70-plus years, and those subgroups contained about 160, 30 and 59 TCR-sequenced participants, respectively.

Study-wide conclusions, independent of this receptor: Participants were mostly white British, with more females than males. The authors suggested clonal diversity may have been underestimated. A significant rise in spike-specific TCR breadth and depth was observed after two AZD1222 doses relative to day 0 and relative to MenACWY recipients. Because no day 14 peak-response samples were available, the repertoires could be characterized only after the peak T cell response. Nearly half of unique spike-specific TCRs reportedly recognized epitopes outside regions mutated in the B.1.351 and B.1.1.7 variants. The vaccine-associated CD4 TCRs covered the entire spike protein, and the dominant responses fell in regions 160-218 and 743-854. In the small 56-69-year group, the increase in depth fell short of significance, most likely because of low power. Conclusions about previously exposed vaccinees were limited because only 6 or 7 AZD1222 recipients were SARS-CoV-2 seropositive at baseline.

The V and J genes are TRBV18 and TRBJ1-6; TRBD1 is a weak D gene call, 5 bases matching. The source was peripheral blood, collected 28 days after the second AZD1222 dose. This sequence was found in an adult who received the AZD1222 COVID-19 vaccine. The CDR3 region has the sequence CASSTGGQSSYNSPLHF. The bases read TGTGCCAGCTCGACCGGTGGACAAAGCTCCTATAATTCACCCCTCCACTTT.